A single sample gave rise to the 27 T cell receptor beta chains below, sequenced in a study of cytomegalovirus exposure and HLA in healthy donors. The PCR was carried out with 60 Vbeta primers and 13 Jbeta primers. Method: immunoSEQ multiplex PCR; TCRdb's copy keeps in-frame clones and lacks some. The repertoire holds 90,000 to 120,000 clones, roughly 82% seen once, with approximately 2.6% in the top ten. Sequenced material: PBMCs. These receptor sequences come from a man aged 30 to 39 in good health and CMV-seropositive.

This rearrangement joins TRBV6-6 to TRBJ1-5; unclear D gene. Germline-derived CDR1 and CDR2 are MNHNY and SVGAGI (reference sequence). V was clipped by 6 bases and J by 0 bases, with 12 bases between them. The CDR3 has 15 residues. Here the CDR3 reads CASRSDMYSNQPQHF. For the CDR3, the DNA is TGTGCCAGCAGGTCCGACATGTATAGCAATCAGCCCCAGCATTTT.

The CDR3 sequence: CASSQETGDRGPSGGYTF. For the CDR3, the DNA is TGTGCCAGCAGCCAAGAGACGGGGGACAGGGGGCCGTCGGGTGGCTACACCTTC. V and J are TRBV4-2 and TRBJ1-2, with 12 bases identical to TRBD1. Germline V lookup: CDR1 LGHNA, CDR2 YNFKEQ. CDR3 size: 18 residues. J lost 7 bases, V lost 0 bases, and 12 bases had no gene match.

This chain links TRBV2 with TRBJ1-3, with 10 positions matching TRBD1. The CDR3 length is 15 residues. CDR1 SNHLY and CDR2 FYNNEI come from the germline V gene. The V segment lost 6 bases and the J segment 5 bases; nucleotides outside the gene matches: 7. The CDR3 region has the DNA TGTGCCAGCAGGATGGAGACAGGGGGCAGAAACACCATATATTTT. Translated: CASRMETGGRNTIYF.

Of note for this clone: One end of the junction varies from germline; a read error may be responsible. CDR3 residues: CASSLGSGAAKNSQYF. The CDR3 DNA sequence: TGTGCCAGCAGCTTGGGGTCAGGGGCAGCCAAAAACAGTCAGTACTTC. The chain recombines TRBV5-6 with TRBJ2-4; tentative D call: TRBD1 (6 bases). Germline V CDR1 and CDR2: SGHDT, YYEEEE. The CDR3 consists of 16 residues.

J is TRBJ2-2 and V is TRBV5-1; 10 nucleotides align to TRBD2. V was clipped by 5 bases and J by 2 bases; unmatched bases: 6. The CDR3 has 16 residues. Looked up from germline, CDR1 is SGHRS and CDR2 is YFSETQ. The CDR3 loop is CASSPTSGANTGELFF. The CDR3 DNA is TGCGCCAGCAGTCCTACTAGCGGGGCAAACACCGGGGAGCTGTTTTTT.

The chain is built from TRBV6-5 and TRBJ1-5; no reliable D call. The CDR3 loop spans 13 amino acids. Per germline, CDR1 MNHEY and CDR2 SVGAGI. Trimming shortened V by 0 bases and J by 6 bases, and 6 bases separated the two germline ends. CDR3 in DNA: TGTGCCAGCAGTTACTCCCCAGGTCAGCCCCAGCATTTT. As protein: CASSYSPGQPQHF.

The V and J genes are TRBV30 and TRBJ1-1; no reliable D call. Germline V lookup: CDR1 GTSNPN, CDR2 SVGIG (reference sequence). V lost 2 bases and J lost 1, with 5 bases in between. The CDR3 loop spans 12 amino acids. This CDR3 reads CAWSWQNTEAFF. CDR3 coding DNA: TGTGCCTGGAGTTGGCAGAACACTGAAGCTTTCTTT.

This chain uses TRBV2 with TRBJ1-5; D is uncertain. CDR3 size: 15 residues. The germline CDR1 and CDR2 sequences are SNHLY and FYNNEI. Deletions cut 1 base from V and 2 bases from J, with 9 bases between. Here the CDR3 reads CASSEVEVGNQPQHF. The DNA for the CDR3 is TGTGCCAGCAGTGAAGTTGAGGTGGGCAATCAGCCCCAGCATTTT.

Here the CDR3 reads CASSFSGYDSGANVLTF. As DNA, the CDR3 is TGTGCCAGCAGCTTTTCAGGGTACGACTCTGGGGCCAACGTCCTGACTTTC. The chain recombines TRBV5-4 with TRBJ2-6, with D maybe TRBD1 (5 bases). Trimming left V 2 bases short and J 0 bases short, with 12 bases between. CDR3 size: 17 residues. The germline gives CDR1 SGHNT, CDR2 YYREEE (reference sequence).

V and J are TRBV7-3 and TRBJ2-3; TRBD2 is a possible D gene (7 bases). The germline gives CDR1 SGHTA, CDR2 FQGTGA. The CDR3 is made up of 14 amino acids. V lost 5 bases and J lost 0, with 9 bases in between. CDR3 amino acids: CASSRGASTDTQYF. The CDR3 DNA reads as TGTGCCAGCAGCCGGGGGGCTAGCACAGATACGCAGTATTTT.

The chain combines TRBV2 with TRBJ1-2, with TRBD1 matching over 8 bases. In germline, CDR1 is SNHLY, CDR2 FYNNEI. This CDR3 comprises 14 residues. J gave up 4 bases and V 6 bases, and 7 bases lay outside the gene matches. CDR3 nucleotide sequence: TGTGCCAGCAGCTCTCGGCAGGGGGCCTATGGCTACACCTTC. It encodes CASSSRQGAYGYTF. The entire variable domain, with the rest obtained from reference TRBV2 and TRBJ1-2, is as follows: EPEVTQTPSHQVTQMGQEVILRCVPISNHLYFYWYRQILGQKVEFLVSFYNNEISEKSEIFDDQFSVERPDGSNFTLKIRSTKLEDSAMYFCASSSRQGAYGYTFGSGTRLTVV.

Only a few counts were recorded for this clone. The chain recombines TRBV5-1 with TRBJ2-3; a possible D gene is TRBD1 (5 bases). This CDR3 is 14 amino acids long. CDR1 is SGHRS, CDR2 YFSETQ, per germline. The V end was cut by 7 bases, the J end by 0 bases, with 12 bases between. The DNA for the CDR3 is TGCGCCAGCGGTACAGGCCCGAGCACAGATACGCAGTATTTT. This gives the protein CASGTGPSTDTQYF.

The rearrangement links TRBV6-1 to TRBJ2-4; possible D gene TRBD1, 6 bases. The germline gives CDR1 MNHNS, CDR2 SASEGT. The CDR3 spans 14 residues. The V end lost 6 bases, the J end lost 2 bases, and 11 bases lay between the germline ends. The CDR3 DNA sequence: TGTGCCAGCAGCCTACAGGGTTCCAAAAACATTCAGTACTTC. It translates to CASSLQGSKNIQYF.

This clone showed up just once. In the same sample, other DNA sequences code for this CDR3. This chain connects TRBV5-1 to TRBJ1-6; D may be TRBD1 (6 bases). The CDR3 is 17 amino acids. V was clipped by 4 bases and J by 0 bases, with 14 bases between them. Germline V gives CDR1 SGHRS, CDR2 YFSETQ. CDR3 coding DNA: TGCGCCAGCAGCGCCTCCGGGACAAGCTCCTATAATTCACCCCTCCACTTT. Translating gives CASSASGTSSYNSPLHF.

The chain joins TRBV5-1 to TRBJ2-2; tentatively, D is TRBD1 (5 bases). The germline gives CDR1 SGHRS, CDR2 YFSETQ. V was clipped by 3 bases and J by 4 bases, with 10 bases between them. The CDR3 runs to 14 residues. The CDR3 sequence is CASSSDTATGELFF. The CDR3 DNA is TGCGCCAGCAGCTCGGACACGGCCACCGGGGAGCTGTTTTTT. Together with reference TRBV5-1 and TRBJ2-2, the CDR3 gives the full variable domain: KAGVTQTPRYLIKTRGQQVTLSCSPISGHRSVSWYQQTPGQGLQFLFEYFSETQRNKGNFPGRFSGRQFSNSRSEMNVSTLELGDSALYLCASSSDTATGELFFGEGSRLTVL.

The V call is TRBV6-1, the J call TRBJ2-7, with D possibly TRBD1 on 5 matching bases. Trimming removed 7 bases at V and 3 bases at J, with 16 bases between. This CDR3 is built from 14 residues. CDR1 MNHNS and CDR2 SASEGT come from the germline V gene. This chain's CDR3 is CASTSRTPDYEQYF. CDR3 nucleotides: TGTGCCAGCACTTCCAGGACACCCGACTACGAGCAGTACTTC.

This clone was observed once. V gene TRBV6-1 combines with J gene TRBJ2-1; TRBD2 aligns across 14 bases. The CDR3 has 17 amino acids. J was trimmed by 6 bases and V by 0 bases; bases with no gene match: 4. Germline V gene lookup returns CDR1 MNHNS and CDR2 SASEGT. CDR3 in amino acids: CASSEAGGTSGGNEQFF. CDR3 DNA: TGTGCCAGCAGTGAAGCTGGGGGGACTAGCGGGGGCAATGAGCAGTTCTTC.

This clone was counted a few times. This rearrangement joins TRBV6-5 to TRBJ2-3; 10 nucleotides line up with TRBD1. J lost 8 bases, V lost 2 bases, and 7 bases had no gene match. This CDR3 comprises 15 residues. CDR1 is MNHEY and CDR2 is SVGAGI in the germline V gene. CDR3: CASSYPGQGKVTQYF. The CDR3, as DNA: TGTGCCAGCAGTTACCCGGGACAGGGGAAGGTTACGCAGTATTTT.

The chain couples TRBV5-1 to TRBJ2-5, with 13 bases that match TRBD2. The trim removed 0 bases at V and 7 bases at J, leaving 3 bases unmatched. CDR3 length equals 15 residues. In germline, CDR1 is SGHRS, CDR2 YFSETQ. The CDR3 DNA sequence: TGCGCCAGCAGCTTGGGACTAGCGGGGGGAACGACCCAGTACTTC. Its protein is CASSLGLAGGTTQYF.

The chain carries TRBV5-1 and TRBJ1-2; perhaps TRBD1 as D (5 bases). This CDR3 has 17 residues. V gave up 0 bases and J gave up 2 bases, with 17 bases separating them. CDR1 SGHRS and CDR2 YFSETQ come from the germline V gene. CDR3 loop: CASSLEGAKRFNYGYTF. The CDR3 DNA reads TGCGCCAGCAGCTTGGAAGGGGCGAAACGATTCAACTATGGCTACACCTTC.

The chain has TRBV30 and TRBJ1-2; TRBD1 agrees at 7 bases. Germline CDR1 and CDR2: GTSNPN and SVGIG (reference sequence). J lost 4 bases, V lost 6 bases, and 8 bases had no gene match. The CDR3 is 13 amino acids. The CDR3 is CACRDSSPYGYTF. The DNA of the CDR3 is TGTGCCTGTCGGGACAGCTCTCCCTATGGCTACACCTTC.

The chain couples TRBV13 to TRBJ2-1; 9 bases agree with TRBD1. Germline V gene data show CDR1 as PRHDT and CDR2 as FYEKMQ (reference sequence). CDR3 length equals 15 residues. V lost 5 bases to trimming and J lost 1 base; unmatched junction nucleotides: 3. CDR3 bases: TGTGCCAGCAGCATGACAGGGGGTTCCTACAATGAGCAGTTCTTC. Its translation: CASSMTGGSYNEQFF.

This rearrangement joins TRBV5-4 to TRBJ1-1; D is ambiguous. The CDR3 contains 13 residues. Germline CDR1 is SGHNT and CDR2 is YYREEE (reference sequence). The germline V and J ends were trimmed by 0 bases and 3 bases, with 6 bases remaining between them. In nucleotides, the CDR3 is TGTGCCAGCAGCTTGGACACACACACTGAAGCTTTCTTT. This encodes CASSLDTHTEAFF.

This clone was detected only once. The chain joins TRBV7-6 to TRBJ1-2; 8 bases map to TRBD1. After removal of 2 bases from V and 8 bases from J, the junction contained 7 bases not matched to a gene. Per the germline V gene, CDR1 is SGHVS and CDR2 is FNYEAQ. The CDR3 contains 14 residues. CDR3 loop: CASSLTLGQDGYTF. The CDR3 coding sequence is TGTGCCAGCAGCTTAACTCTGGGACAGGACGGCTACACCTTC. The full variable domain, its missing parts supplied by reference TRBV7-6 and TRBJ1-2, is GAGVSQSPRYKVTKRGQDVALRCDPISGHVSLYWYRQALGQGPEFLTYFNYEAQQDKSGLPNDRFSAERPEGSISTLTIQRTEQRDSAMYRCASSLTLGQDGYTFGSGTRLTVV.

This chain joins TRBV5-4 and TRBJ1-2, with D hard to call. Trimming stripped 5 bases from V and 6 bases from J, with 17 bases between. The CDR3 has 14 amino acids. Germline CDR1 SGHNT, CDR2 YYREEE (reference sequence). This chain's CDR3 is CASSPGVSGDGYTF. The CDR3 bases are TGTGCCAGCAGTCCCGGGGTGTCGGGAGATGGCTACACCTTC.

The chain links TRBV12-5 to TRBJ1-2, with a possible D match to TRBD1 (5 bases). Germline loops: CDR1 LGHNT, CDR2 FRNRAP. The CDR3 spans 11 residues. V was shortened by 7 bases and J by 7 bases, with 10 bases between the two germline ends. CDR3 loop: CASAGRGGYTF. The CDR3 DNA reads TGTGCTAGTGCAGGGCGCGGTGGCTACACCTTC. Based on the CDR3 plus reference TRBV12-5 and TRBJ1-2, the full variable domain is DARVTQTPRHKVTEMGQEVTMRCQPILGHNTVFWYRQTMMQGLELLAYFRNRAPLDDSGMPKDRFSAEMPDATLATLKIQPSEPRDSAVYFCASAGRGGYTFGSGTRLTVV.

The genes are TRBV9 and TRBJ1-1; TRBD1 might be the D (6 bases). Germline V CDR1 and CDR2: SGDLS, YYNGEE. This CDR3 spans 14 amino acids. V was clipped by 4 bases and J by 5 bases, with 15 bases between them. CDR3 sequence (DNA): TGTGCCAGCAGCTCCTACAGGGAGTTTACTGAAGCTTTCTTT. As protein: CASSSYREFTEAFF.